The rows below give T cell receptor beta chains drawn from one sample of a study of T cell responses to AZD1222 COVID-19 vaccine. Sequenced by immunoSEQ multiplex PCR; TCRdb stores in-frame clones only, minus some. This table has fewer than 200,000 clones, about 90% appearing once. This specimen consisted of peripheral blood, obtained 28 days after the second AZD1222 dose. The receptor set was obtained from an adult who received the AZD1222 COVID-19 vaccine. Both conserved end residues are part of each CDR3. A D gene is named only where the DNA matches it firmly. Size values are once, few and many counts, or a class for expanded clones, and some rows have none.

clone size,D gene,J gene,V gene,CDR3 DNA,CDR3 protein
NA,NA,TRBJ1-1,TRBV4-3,TGCGCCAGCAGCCAAGAATCGAGAGGGAACACTGAAGCTTTCTTT,CASSQESRGNTEAFF
NA,TRBD2,TRBJ2-5,TRBV9,TGTGCCAGCAGCGGCACTAGCGGGGGGCCGGCGGAGACCCAGTACTTC,CASSGTSGGPAETQYF
NA,NA,TRBJ1-4,TRBV7-6,TGTGCCAGCAGCTTATGGGGAGTGAATGAAAAACTGTTTTTT,CASSLWGVNEKLFF
NA,TRBD2,TRBJ2-1,TRBV11-3,TGTGCCAGCAGCTCCCGTGCGGGGGGGAGCTCCTACAATGAGCAGTTCTTC,CASSSRAGGSSYNEQFF
NA,NA,TRBJ2-1,TRBV9,TGTGCCAGCAGCGTAGCTCGTGAGAGCGGTGAGCAGTTCTTC,CASSVARESGEQFF
NA,TRBD1,TRBJ2-7,TRBV9,TGTGCCAGCAGCGTAGCCACAGGGGCCACCTACGAGCAGTACTTC,CASSVATGATYEQYF
NA,TRBD1,TRBJ1-5,TRBV9,TGTGCCAGCAGCCGAGGACAGGGGAACAATCAGCCCCAGCATTTT,CASSRGQGNNQPQHF
NA,NA,TRBJ2-1,TRBV6-2/TRBV6-3,TGTGCCAGCAGTAGCAGGGTGCCGGGGCAGTTCTTC,CASSSRVPGQFF
once,NA,TRBJ2-2,TRBV5-1,TGCGCCAGCAGCGATGTCACCCAGGGAGACACCGGGGAGCTGTTTTTT,CASSDVTQGDTGELFF
NA,TRBD1,TRBJ2-7,TRBV19,TGTGCCAGTAGTCGAGGGGACAGGGGGACCTACGAGCAGTACTTC,CASSRGDRGTYEQYF
NA,NA,TRBJ2-7,TRBV30,TGTGCCTGGAGTGGCATGAGGCAGGGGCTCTACGAGCAGTACTTC,CAWSGMRQGLYEQYF
NA,NA,TRBJ1-1,TRBV5-1,TGCGCCAGCAGCTTGGGTACAGGTAGTGTTAAAAGGAACACTGAAGCTTTCTTT,CASSLGTGSVKRNTEAFF
NA,NA,TRBJ1-4,TRBV7-2,TGTGCCAGCAGCTTATGGTTGGGGGGAGGTGAAAAACTGTTTTTT,CASSLWLGGGEKLFF
NA,NA,TRBJ1-1,TRBV19,TGTGCCAGTAGTATTATCAGGGTGGTGGAGAACACTGAAGCTTTCTTT,CASSIIRVVENTEAFF
NA,TRBD2,TRBJ2-1,TRBV2,TGTGCCAGCAGCTTGTCGGGACTAGCGCGGAATGAGCAGTTCTTC,CASSLSGLARNEQFF
NA,NA,TRBJ2-5,TRBV3-1/TRBV3-2,TGTGCCAGCAGCCTCGATCGTCGAGGGTTGGAAGAGACCCAGTACTTC,CASSLDRRGLEETQYF
NA,TRBD1,TRBJ2-2,TRBV28,TGTGCCAGCAGATACGATACAGGGGCCGGGGAGCTGTTTTTT,CASRYDTGAGELFF
NA,TRBD2,TRBJ2-7,TRBV5-8,TGTGCCAGCAGCGTCGGGGGGAGAAACGAGCAGTACTTC,CASSVGGRNEQYF
NA,NA,TRBJ2-1,TRBV2,TGTGCCAGCAGTGTGGACGGAGCCTACAATGAGCAGTTCTTC,CASSVDGAYNEQFF
NA,TRBD1,TRBJ1-4,TRBV29-1,TGCAGCGTCGCAGGACAGGGTAATGAAAAACTGTTTTTT,CSVAGQGNEKLFF
few,TRBD2,TRBJ2-1,TRBV7-2,TGTGCCAGCAGCTTAGCGTGGGGCCTAGCGGGGCAATACAATGAGCAGTTCTTC,CASSLAWGLAGQYNEQFF
few,NA,TRBJ2-7,TRBV5-5,TGTGCCAGCAACACTGCGGGGTTAAGCGAGCAGTACTTC,CASNTAGLSEQYF
few,TRBD1,TRBJ1-1,TRBV13,TGTGCCAGCAGCTTAGGACGGGGGACAGGGGCGAACACTGAAGCTTTCTTT,CASSLGRGTGANTEAFF
once,NA,TRBJ1-5,TRBV4-2,TGTGCCAGCAGCCAAGATTGGGACGGAAATCAGCCCCAGCATTTT,CASSQDWDGNQPQHF
NA,TRBD2,TRBJ2-1,TRBV9,TGTGCCAGCAGCGTGGCCGGGACTAGCGGCCACGTTGGGCAGTTCTTC,CASSVAGTSGHVGQFF
NA,TRBD1,TRBJ2-5,TRBV19,TGTGCCAGTAGTTTGACAGGGGGCCTCGAGACCCAGTACTTC,CASSLTGGLETQYF